This T cell receptor (beta chain) was captured in a study of blood T cell repertoires in COVID-19. Study-level background: Whether acute or convalescent, the COVID-19 samples came from the United States, Italy and Spain. In each case, the material was cDNA or gDNA derived from T cells, B-cell-depleted T cells, or PBMCs.

Original processing methods: The authors estimated nucleated cell counts from reference gene primer amplification. Using immunoSEQ multiplex PCR, the repertoire was profiled, and TCRdb retains in-frame clones only, with some absent. The DNA gave D and trimming, while V, J and clone size come from that table. The repertoire holds some 300,000 clones, with about 85% as singletons. The V segment lost 5 bases and the J segment 4 bases; nucleotides outside the gene matches: 1. Per germline, CDR1 MNHEY and CDR2 SVGAGI. The CDR3 has 14 amino acids. Sequenced input: peripheral blood. This chain links TRBV6-5 with TRBJ2-1; 11 bases agree with TRBD2. The origin of this receptor is a man in his late teens or twenties with active or convalescent COVID-19. CDR3 loop: CASSTSGSYNEQFF. Here the CDR3 DNA reads TGTGCCAGCAGTACTAGCGGGAGTTACAATGAGCAGTTCTTC.